Each of the 10 T cell receptor beta chains below was sequenced from the same sample in a study of blood T cell repertoires in COVID-19. The protocol was immunoSEQ multiplex PCR, while the TCRdb copy is restricted to in-frame clones and leaves out a portion. The sample has about 77,000 clones, 90% seen once. The sample comprised peripheral blood. All receptors derive from a woman of 80 years or more with active or convalescent COVID-19.

V and J are TRBV19 and TRBJ1-6; TRBD1 agrees at 8 bases. Per the germline V gene, CDR1 is LNHDA and CDR2 is SQIVND (reference sequence). Trimming cost V 7 bases and J 7 bases; bases outside gene matches: 9. The CDR3 has 15 residues. The CDR3 nucleotides read TGTGCCAGTACCGTGGGACAGGCGTTAAATTCACCCCTCCACTTT. Residues: CASTVGQALNSPLHF.

The genes are TRBV28 and TRBJ1-2, with D possibly TRBD1 on 5 matching bases. Germline V lookup: CDR1 MDHEN, CDR2 SYDVKM. The germline V and J ends were trimmed by 8 bases and 2 bases, with 15 bases remaining between them. This CDR3 is 14 amino acids long. CDR3: CASLNGGPNYGYTF. The CDR3 nucleotides are TGTGCCAGCTTAAACGGGGGACCAAACTATGGCTACACCTTC.

V and J are TRBV30 and TRBJ2-7; D may be TRBD1 (6 bases). Germline V gene sequence: CDR1 GTSNPN, CDR2 SVGIG (reference sequence). Trimming left V 2 bases short and J 7 bases short, with 9 bases between. The CDR3 spans 11 residues. Here the CDR3 reads CAWSHREEQYF. CDR3 coding DNA: TGTGCCTGGAGTCACAGGGAGGAGCAGTACTTC.

The chain carries TRBV25-1 and TRBJ1-2; possible D gene TRBD1, 5 bases. Per germline, CDR1 MGHDK and CDR2 SYGVNS. The CDR3 runs 14 residues. The V and J ends lost 5 bases and 8 bases respectively, with 18 bases between them. Here the CDR3 DNA reads TGTGCCAGCAGTACCCCCTCAGGGCTCGGAGGCTACACCTTC. Its protein product is CASSTPSGLGGYTF.

The V and J genes are TRBV5-3 and TRBJ1-2; D unclear. TRBV5-3 is an ORF for which the function is uncertain. Trimming cost V 4 bases and J 8 bases, with 12 bases left between them. This CDR3 spans 12 amino acids. CDR3 coding DNA: TGTGCCAGAAGCCTGAAACAGATAGGCTACACCTTC. It translates to CARSLKQIGYTF.

The chain joins TRBV6-2 or TRBV6-3 to TRBJ2-1; TRBD1 aligns across 9 bases. CDR3 size: 15 residues. Germline lookup yields CDR1 MNHEY and CDR2 SVGEGT. The V segment lost 6 bases and the J segment 2 bases; nucleotides outside the gene matches: 5. In nucleotides, the CDR3 is TGTGCCAGCAGCCCGACAGGGGGTGCCTACAATGAGCAGTTCTTC. Encoded protein: CASSPTGGAYNEQFF.

The chain recombines TRBV28 with TRBJ1-1; possibly TRBD1 for D (6 bases). The germline gives CDR1 MDHEN, CDR2 SYDVKM. The ends were cut back, 6 bases at V and 4 bases at J, with 15 bases in the middle. CDR3 size: 14 residues. The CDR3, as DNA: TGTGCCAGCAGCCTTCCCACAGGGCGCACTGAAGCTTTCTTT. Amino acid sequence: CASSLPTGRTEAFF. The variable domain in full, completed from reference TRBV28 and TRBJ1-1, reads DVKVTQSSRYLVKRTGEKVFLECVQDMDHENMFWYRQDPGLGLRLIYFSYDVKMKEKGDIPEGYSVSREKKERFSLILESASTNQTSMYLCASSLPTGRTEAFFGQGTRLTVV.

The gene calls are TRBV2 and TRBJ2-3, with D unresolved. Deletions cut 10 bases from V and 2 bases from J, with 7 bases between. Germline V gives CDR1 SNHLY, CDR2 FYNNEI. CDR3 size: 11 residues. The CDR3: CATLDTDTQYF. The DNA of the CDR3 is TGTGCCACCCTAGACACAGATACGCAGTATTTT.

The chain links TRBV28 to TRBJ1-5, with D maybe TRBD1 (5 bases). V was cut by 3 bases and J by 4 bases, with 16 bases left in between. The length of the CDR3 is 16 residues. CDR1 and CDR2 (germline): MDHEN, SYDVKM. The CDR3 DNA sequence: TGTGCCAGCAGTTTGTCCTCCAGACAGTGGAATCAGCCCCAGCATTTT. This codes for CASSLSSRQWNQPQHF. The whole variable domain, filled in from reference TRBV28 and TRBJ1-5, reads DVKVTQSSRYLVKRTGEKVFLECVQDMDHENMFWYRQDPGLGLRLIYFSYDVKMKEKGDIPEGYSVSREKKERFSLILESASTNQTSMYLCASSLSSRQWNQPQHFGDGTRLSIL.

The chain recombines TRBV19 with TRBJ1-1, with 7 bases fitting TRBD1. Germline CDR1 LNHDA, CDR2 SQIVND (reference sequence). CDR3 length: 15 residues. Germline trimming cut 1 base from V and 4 bases from J; bases unmatched to any gene: 6. The chain's CDR3 is CASSIASRGVTEAFF. CDR3 sequence (DNA): TGTGCCAGTAGTATAGCTTCCAGGGGGGTCACTGAAGCTTTCTTT. Full variable domain (rest looked up from reference TRBV19 and TRBJ1-1): DGGITQSPKYLFRKEGQNVTLSCEQNLNHDAMYWYRQDPGQGLRLIYYSQIVNDFQKGDIAEGYSVSREKKESFPLTVTSAQKNPTAFYLCASSIASRGVTEAFFGQGTRLTVV.